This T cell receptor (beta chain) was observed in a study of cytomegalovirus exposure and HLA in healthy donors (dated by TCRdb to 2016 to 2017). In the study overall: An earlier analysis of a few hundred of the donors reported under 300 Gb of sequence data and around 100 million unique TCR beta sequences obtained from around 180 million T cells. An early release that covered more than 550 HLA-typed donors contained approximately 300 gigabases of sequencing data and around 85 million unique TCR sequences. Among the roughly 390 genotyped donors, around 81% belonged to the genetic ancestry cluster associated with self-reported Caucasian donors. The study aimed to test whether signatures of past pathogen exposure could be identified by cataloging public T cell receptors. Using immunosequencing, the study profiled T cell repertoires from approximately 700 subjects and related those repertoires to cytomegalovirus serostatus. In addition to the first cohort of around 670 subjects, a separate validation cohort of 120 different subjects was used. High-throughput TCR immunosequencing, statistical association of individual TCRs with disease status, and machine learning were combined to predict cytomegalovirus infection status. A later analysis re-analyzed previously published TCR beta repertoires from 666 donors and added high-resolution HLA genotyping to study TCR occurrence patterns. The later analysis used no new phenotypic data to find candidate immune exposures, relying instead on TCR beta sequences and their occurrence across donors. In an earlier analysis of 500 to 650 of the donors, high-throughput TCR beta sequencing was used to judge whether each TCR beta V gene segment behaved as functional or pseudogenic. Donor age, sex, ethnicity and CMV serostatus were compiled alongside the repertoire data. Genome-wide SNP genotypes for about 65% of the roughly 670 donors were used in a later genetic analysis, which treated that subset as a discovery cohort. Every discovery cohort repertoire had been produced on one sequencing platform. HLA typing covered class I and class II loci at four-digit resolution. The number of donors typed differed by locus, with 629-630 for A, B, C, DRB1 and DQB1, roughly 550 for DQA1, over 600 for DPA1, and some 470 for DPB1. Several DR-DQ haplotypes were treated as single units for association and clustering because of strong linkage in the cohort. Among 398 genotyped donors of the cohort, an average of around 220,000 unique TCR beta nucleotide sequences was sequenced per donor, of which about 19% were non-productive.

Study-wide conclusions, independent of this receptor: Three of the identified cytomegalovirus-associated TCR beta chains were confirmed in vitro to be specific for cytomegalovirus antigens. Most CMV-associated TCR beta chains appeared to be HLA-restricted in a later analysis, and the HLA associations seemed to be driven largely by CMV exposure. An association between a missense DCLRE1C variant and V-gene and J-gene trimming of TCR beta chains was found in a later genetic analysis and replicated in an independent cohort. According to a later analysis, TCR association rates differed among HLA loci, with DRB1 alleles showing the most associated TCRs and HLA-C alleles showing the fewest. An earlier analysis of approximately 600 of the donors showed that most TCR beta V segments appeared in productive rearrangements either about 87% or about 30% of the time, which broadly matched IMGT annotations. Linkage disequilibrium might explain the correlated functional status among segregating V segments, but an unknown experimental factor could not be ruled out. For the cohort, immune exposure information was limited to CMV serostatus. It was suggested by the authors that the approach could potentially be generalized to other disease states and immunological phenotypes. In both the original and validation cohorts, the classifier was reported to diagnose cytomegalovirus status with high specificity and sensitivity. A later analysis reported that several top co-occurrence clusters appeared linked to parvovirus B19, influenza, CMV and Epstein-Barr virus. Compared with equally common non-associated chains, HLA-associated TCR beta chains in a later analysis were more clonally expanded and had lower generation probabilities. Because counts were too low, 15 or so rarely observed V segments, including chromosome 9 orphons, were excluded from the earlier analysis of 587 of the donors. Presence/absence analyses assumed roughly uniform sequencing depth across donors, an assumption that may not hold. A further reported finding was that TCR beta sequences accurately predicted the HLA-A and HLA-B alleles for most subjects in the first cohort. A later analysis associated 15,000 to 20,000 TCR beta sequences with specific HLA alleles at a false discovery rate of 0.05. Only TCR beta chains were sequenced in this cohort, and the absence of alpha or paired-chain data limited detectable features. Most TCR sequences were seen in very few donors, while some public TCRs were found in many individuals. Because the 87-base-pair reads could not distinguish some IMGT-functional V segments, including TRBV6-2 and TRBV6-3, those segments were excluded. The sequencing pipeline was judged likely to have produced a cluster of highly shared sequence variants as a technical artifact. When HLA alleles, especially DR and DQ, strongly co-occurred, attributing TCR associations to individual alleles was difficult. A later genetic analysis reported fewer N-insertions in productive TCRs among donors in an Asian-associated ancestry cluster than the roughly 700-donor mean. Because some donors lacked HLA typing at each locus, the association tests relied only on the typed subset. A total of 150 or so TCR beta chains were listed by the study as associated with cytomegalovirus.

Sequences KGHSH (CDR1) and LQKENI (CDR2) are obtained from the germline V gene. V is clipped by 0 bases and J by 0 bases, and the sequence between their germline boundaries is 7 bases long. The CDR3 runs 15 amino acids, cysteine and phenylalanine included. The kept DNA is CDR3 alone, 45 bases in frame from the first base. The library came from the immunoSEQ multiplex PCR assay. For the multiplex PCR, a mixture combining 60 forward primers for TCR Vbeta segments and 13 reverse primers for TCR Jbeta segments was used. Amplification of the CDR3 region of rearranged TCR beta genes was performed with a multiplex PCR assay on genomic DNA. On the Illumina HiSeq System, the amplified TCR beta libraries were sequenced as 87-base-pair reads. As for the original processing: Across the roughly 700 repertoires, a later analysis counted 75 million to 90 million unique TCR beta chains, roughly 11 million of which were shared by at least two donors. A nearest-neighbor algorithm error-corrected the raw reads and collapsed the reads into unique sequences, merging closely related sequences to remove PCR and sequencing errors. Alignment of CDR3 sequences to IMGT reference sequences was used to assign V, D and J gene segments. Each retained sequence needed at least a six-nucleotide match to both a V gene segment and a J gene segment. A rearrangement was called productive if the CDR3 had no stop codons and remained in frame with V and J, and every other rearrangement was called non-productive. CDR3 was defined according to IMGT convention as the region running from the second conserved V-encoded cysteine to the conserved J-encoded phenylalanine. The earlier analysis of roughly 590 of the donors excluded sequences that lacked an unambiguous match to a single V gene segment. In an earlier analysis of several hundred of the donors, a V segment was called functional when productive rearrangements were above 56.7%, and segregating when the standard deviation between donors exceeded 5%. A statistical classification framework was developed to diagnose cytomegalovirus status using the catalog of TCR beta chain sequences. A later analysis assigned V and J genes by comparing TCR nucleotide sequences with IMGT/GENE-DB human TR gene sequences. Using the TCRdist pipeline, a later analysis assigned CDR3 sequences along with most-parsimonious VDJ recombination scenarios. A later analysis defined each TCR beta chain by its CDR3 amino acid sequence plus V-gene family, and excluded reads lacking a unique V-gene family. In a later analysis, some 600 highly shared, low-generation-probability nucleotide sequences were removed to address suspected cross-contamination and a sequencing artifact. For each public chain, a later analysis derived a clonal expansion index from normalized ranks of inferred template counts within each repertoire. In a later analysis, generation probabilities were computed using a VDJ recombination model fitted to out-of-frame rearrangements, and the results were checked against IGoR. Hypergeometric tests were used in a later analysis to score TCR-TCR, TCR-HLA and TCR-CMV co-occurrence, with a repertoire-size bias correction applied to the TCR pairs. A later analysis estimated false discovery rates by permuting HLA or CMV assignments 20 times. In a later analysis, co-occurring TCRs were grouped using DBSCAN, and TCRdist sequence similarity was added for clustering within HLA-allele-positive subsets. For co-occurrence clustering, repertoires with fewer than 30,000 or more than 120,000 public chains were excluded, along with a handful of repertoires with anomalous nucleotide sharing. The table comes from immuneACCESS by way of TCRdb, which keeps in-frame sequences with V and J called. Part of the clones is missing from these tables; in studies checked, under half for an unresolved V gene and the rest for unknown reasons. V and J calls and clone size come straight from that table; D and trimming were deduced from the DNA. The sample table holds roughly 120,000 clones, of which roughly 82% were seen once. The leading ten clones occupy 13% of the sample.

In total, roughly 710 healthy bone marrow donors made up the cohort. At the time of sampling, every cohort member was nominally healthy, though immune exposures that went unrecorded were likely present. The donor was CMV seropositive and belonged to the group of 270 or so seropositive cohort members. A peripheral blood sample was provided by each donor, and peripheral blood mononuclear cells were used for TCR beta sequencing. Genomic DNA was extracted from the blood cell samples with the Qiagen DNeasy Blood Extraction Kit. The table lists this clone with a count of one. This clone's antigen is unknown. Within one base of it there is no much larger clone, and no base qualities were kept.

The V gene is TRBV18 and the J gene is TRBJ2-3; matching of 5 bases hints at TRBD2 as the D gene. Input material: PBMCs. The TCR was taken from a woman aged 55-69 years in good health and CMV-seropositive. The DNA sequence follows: TGTGCCAGCTCACCACCGGGAGCTAGCACAGATACGCAGTATTTT. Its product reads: CASSPPGASTDTQYF.